What follows are 32 T cell receptor beta chains derived from one specimen sequenced in a study of blood T cell repertoires in COVID-19. Profiling relied on immunoSEQ multiplex PCR, and the TCRdb table lists in-frame clones only, not all of them. The repertoire holds around 180,000 clones, 70% to 90% seen once, with around 20% in the top ten. What was sequenced was peripheral blood. The source is a man between 65 and 85 years old with active or convalescent COVID-19.

This clone was seen a single time. The CDR3: CATSRVTSPTSYEQYF. The CDR3 DNA is TGTGCCACCAGCAGAGTGACTAGTCCGACGTCCTACGAGCAGTACTTC. The V and J genes are TRBV15 and TRBJ2-7, with D possibly being TRBD2 (6 bases). The germline gives CDR1 LNHNV, CDR2 YYDKDF (reference sequence). The CDR3 has 16 residues. Trimming pared 1 base from V and 1 base from J, leaving 14 bases between.

This sequence joins TRBV27 and TRBJ1-6; TRBD1 is a possible D gene (6 bases). The CDR3 consists of 14 residues. With 5 bases removed from V and 3 bases from J, the gap between germline ends came to 8 bases. Germline V CDR1 and CDR2: MNHEY, SMNVEV (reference sequence). This CDR3 is CASSPTGYNSPLHF. CDR3 coding DNA: TGTGCCAGCAGTCCGACAGGCTATAATTCACCCCTCCACTTT.

The chain combines TRBV19 with TRBJ2-7; D is possibly TRBD2 (7 bases). Germline V CDR1 and CDR2: LNHDA, SQIVND (reference sequence). The V gene lost 6 bases and the J gene lost 7 bases, with 19 bases spanning the gap. The CDR3 covers 14 residues. The CDR3 protein is CASRPRGAGGEQYF. For the CDR3, the DNA is TGTGCCAGTAGGCCCAGGGGCGCCGGGGGGGAGCAGTACTTC.

The chain recombines TRBV7-2 with TRBJ2-1; 8 positions agree with TRBD2. CDR1 and CDR2 (germline): SGHTA, FQGNSA. Trimming at V came to 6 bases and at J to 10 bases, leaving 8 bases not matched to a gene. The CDR3 length is 13 residues. CDR3 amino acids: CASSRGGLTEQFF. DNA for the CDR3: TGTGCCAGCAGTCGGGGGGGACTAACGGAGCAGTTCTTC.

The chain employs TRBV18 and TRBJ2-6, with 10 positions matching TRBD1. In germline, CDR1 is KGHSH, CDR2 LQKENI. Trimming removed 4 bases from V and 2 bases from J; junction bases left unmatched: 5. The CDR3 is 17 amino acids. Here the CDR3 reads CASSRTGGFPGANVLTF. The CDR3 nucleotides read TGTGCCAGCTCACGGACAGGGGGATTTCCTGGGGCCAACGTCCTGACTTTC. Full variable domain (remainder filled in from reference TRBV18 and TRBJ2-6): NAGVMQNPRHLVRRRGQEARLRCSPMKGHSHVYWYRQLPEEGLKFMVYLQKENIIDESGMPKERFSAEFPKEGPSILRIQQVVRGDSAAYFCASSRTGGFPGANVLTFGAGSRLTVL.

This clone has just one count. The V and J genes are TRBV9 and TRBJ1-2; 8 bases are a match to TRBD1. Germline values: CDR1 SGDLS, CDR2 YYNGEE. The J segment lost 7 bases and the V segment lost 0 bases, leaving 11 bases of the junction unmatched. CDR3 length: 16 amino acids. Written as DNA, the CDR3 is TGTGCCAGCAGCGTAGTTTCCCAGGGGGCCTTTGGTGGCTACACCTTC. The encoded protein is CASSVVSQGAFGGYTF.

This clone was counted a few times. The rearrangement uses TRBV10-3 and TRBJ1-2, with TRBD1 matching 8 bases. The germline CDR1 and CDR2 sequences are ENHRY and SYGVKD. There are 16 residues in the CDR3. V was pared by 0 bases and J by 6 bases, with 9 bases of the junction left unmatched. This CDR3 is CAISESGTGILDGYTF. Here the CDR3 DNA reads TGTGCCATCAGTGAGTCAGGGACAGGTATCCTTGATGGCTACACCTTC.

The chain is built from TRBV29-1 and TRBJ2-1, with D possibly being TRBD2 (5 bases). V was shortened by 8 bases and J by 0 bases, with 14 bases between the two germline ends. The CDR3 is made up of 14 amino acids. From germline, CDR1 is SQVTM and CDR2 ANQGSEA. The CDR3 loop reads CSSTGLNSYNEQFF. CDR3 in DNA: TGCAGCTCGACCGGACTGAACTCCTACAATGAGCAGTTCTTC.

The CDR3 is CASSRDRAEAFF. Written as DNA, the CDR3 is TGTGCCAGTAGTAGGGACAGGGCTGAAGCTTTCTTT. The chain recombines TRBV19 with TRBJ1-1; 9 positions agree with TRBD1. Unmatched junction bases numbered 0, after V lost 4 bases and J lost 6 bases. The CDR3 is 12 residues long. In germline, CDR1 is LNHDA, CDR2 SQIVND (reference sequence). Variable domain in full (rest from reference TRBV19 and TRBJ1-1): DGGITQSPKYLFRKEGQNVTLSCEQNLNHDAMYWYRQDPGQGLRLIYYSQIVNDFQKGDIAEGYSVSREKKESFPLTVTSAQKNPTAFYLCASSRDRAEAFFGQGTRLTVV.

J is TRBJ1-1 and V is TRBV19; D call uncertain. Germline CDR1 LNHDA, CDR2 SQIVND (reference sequence). The CDR3 consists of 15 residues. Trimming stripped 3 bases from V and 0 bases from J, with 11 bases between. CDR3: CASSINDQVNTEAFF. For the CDR3, the DNA is TGTGCCAGTAGTATCAATGACCAGGTGAACACTGAAGCTTTCTTT.

This chain uses TRBV27 with TRBJ1-6, with 8 bases matching TRBD1. The CDR3 is 14 amino acids. The germline gives CDR1 MNHEY, CDR2 SMNVEV (reference sequence). The V and J ends lost 4 bases and 6 bases, in that order; junction bases with no gene match: 2. The CDR3 protein is CASSYGQGNSPLHF. The CDR3 DNA reads as TGTGCCAGCAGTTACGGACAGGGTAATTCACCCCTCCACTTT.

This rearrangement joins TRBV2 to TRBJ1-5, with D possibly TRBD1 on 6 matching bases. V was cut by 1 base and J by 1 base, with 11 bases left in between. The CDR3 extends over 16 amino acids. Germline V gives CDR1 SNHLY, CDR2 FYNNEI. This chain's CDR3 is CASSEGGQRSNQPQHF. The CDR3 DNA reads as TGTGCCAGCAGTGAAGGGGGGCAGAGAAGCAATCAGCCCCAGCATTTT. The complete variable domain, with remaining parts taken from reference TRBV2 and TRBJ1-5, reads EPEVTQTPSHQVTQMGQEVILRCVPISNHLYFYWYRQILGQKVEFLVSFYNNEISEKSEIFDDQFSVERPDGSNFTLKIRSTKLEDSAMYFCASSEGGQRSNQPQHFGDGTRLSIL.

CDR3 sequence (DNA): TGTGCCAGTAATACAGGGGATGACACCGGGGAGCTGTTTTTT. This translates into CASNTGDDTGELFF. This chain joins TRBV19 and TRBJ2-2, with 7 bases identical to TRBD1. The CDR3 contains 14 residues. V shed 7 bases, J shed 3 bases, and the junction held 5 bases outside the gene matches. Germline assignment: CDR1 LNHDA and CDR2 SQIVND (reference sequence).

This chain connects TRBV11-2 to TRBJ2-5; D not resolved. The V gene lost 5 bases and the J gene lost 0 bases, with 4 bases spanning the gap. Germline CDR1 reads SGHAT; CDR2 reads FQNNGV. This CDR3 contains 12 residues. The CDR3 sequence is CASSPYQETQYF. The CDR3 nucleotides are TGTGCCAGCAGCCCGTACCAAGAGACCCAGTACTTC. Filled out from reference TRBV11-2 and TRBJ2-5, the complete variable domain reads EAGVAQSPRYKIIEKRQSVAFWCNPISGHATLYWYQQILGQGPKLLIQFQNNGVVDDSQLPKDRFSAERLKGVDSTLKIQPAKLEDSAVYLCASSPYQETQYFGPGTRLLVL.

The chain combines TRBV6-5 with TRBJ2-7; 7 bases are a match to TRBD1. Germline trimming cut 6 bases from V and 0 bases from J; bases unmatched to any gene: 8. CDR1 and CDR2 (germline): MNHEY, SVGAGI. This CDR3 region has 15 residues. CDR3 in amino acids: CASRGTGAGSYEQYF. DNA of the CDR3: TGTGCCAGCAGGGGTACAGGGGCCGGCTCCTACGAGCAGTACTTC.

The chain links TRBV19 to TRBJ2-1, with 8 bases identical to TRBD1. V gave up 7 bases and J gave up 2 bases; unmatched junction bases: 4. Looked up from germline, CDR1 is LNHDA and CDR2 is SQIVND (reference sequence). This CDR3 is 14 amino acids long. CDR3 in amino acids: CASTDRAPYNEQFF. CDR3 in DNA: TGTGCCAGTACGGACAGGGCCCCCTACAATGAGCAGTTCTTC.

This clone is a singleton in its sample. This chain connects TRBV18 to TRBJ1-2; TRBD1 matches 11 bases. The CDR3 runs to 18 residues. V trimming: 6 bases; J trimming: 4 bases; junction bases outside the gene matches: 16. Germline V gene lookup returns CDR1 KGHSH and CDR2 LQKENI. The CDR3 loop reads CASSPGAGQGALGYGYTF. As DNA, the CDR3 is TGTGCCAGCTCTCCGGGGGCTGGACAGGGGGCCTTAGGCTATGGCTACACCTTC. Supplemented by reference TRBV18 and TRBJ1-2, the full variable domain reads NAGVMQNPRHLVRRRGQEARLRCSPMKGHSHVYWYRQLPEEGLKFMVYLQKENIIDESGMPKERFSAEFPKEGPSILRIQQVVRGDSAAYFCASSPGAGQGALGYGYTFGSGTRLTVV.

The V gene is TRBV5-6, the J gene TRBJ1-6; the D is unclear. The V and J ends lost 0 bases and 8 bases respectively, with 9 bases between them. This CDR3 contains 14 residues. Germline assignment: CDR1 SGHDT and CDR2 YYEEEE. The CDR3 DNA sequence: TGTGCCAGCAGCTTGGAGAGGTCGGATTCACCCCTCCACTTT. It yields the protein CASSLERSDSPLHF.

The chain uses TRBV6-5 and TRBJ1-5; 9 positions agree with TRBD1. This CDR3 spans 15 amino acids. The junction had 5 bases not matched to a gene; V was cut back by 5 bases and J by 3 bases. CDR1 is MNHEY, CDR2 SVGAGI, per germline. The DNA for the CDR3 is TGTGCCAGCAGTCAGGACAGGGGCAACAATCAGCCCCAGCATTTT. It specifies CASSQDRGNNQPQHF.

This chain joins TRBV20-1 and TRBJ1-2; D remains ambiguous. V gave up 3 bases and J gave up 3 bases, with 8 bases separating them. CDR1 is DFQATT, CDR2 SNEGSKA, per germline (reference sequence). The CDR3 spans 12 residues. The CDR3 DNA follows: TGCAGTGCTAGTTCCAGATACTATGGCTACACCTTC. It translates to CSASSRYYGYTF.

The chain is built from TRBV14 and TRBJ1-1; D gene unclear. Trimming removed 4 bases at V and 2 bases at J, with 8 bases between. The germline CDR1 and CDR2 sequences are SGHDN and FVKESK. CDR3 length: 13 amino acids. Here the CDR3 DNA reads TGTGCCAGCAGCCGACAATACAACACTGAAGCTTTCTTT. Residues: CASSRQYNTEAFF.

The chain joins TRBV27 to TRBJ1-6, with unresolved D. This CDR3 is built from 15 residues. The V and J ends lost 3 bases and 5 bases respectively, with 11 bases between them. The germline V gene has CDR1 MNHEY and CDR2 SMNVEV (reference sequence). The CDR3 is CASSFDTRHNSPLHF. In nucleotides, the CDR3 is TGTGCCAGCAGTTTCGACACAAGGCATAATTCACCCCTCCACTTT.

This sequence joins TRBV4-1 and TRBJ2-1; 7 bases line up with TRBD2. In germline, CDR1 is MGHRA, CDR2 YSYEKL. The V gene end was trimmed by 1 base and the J gene end by 8 bases; junction bases not matched to a gene: 11. The CDR3 sequence is 16 residues long. The chain's CDR3 is CASSQAQLAMKDEQFF. In DNA, the CDR3 is TGCGCCAGCAGCCAAGCGCAACTAGCGATGAAGGATGAGCAGTTCTTC.

The rearrangement joins TRBV5-5 to TRBJ1-1; D is uncertain. The CDR3 is 17 residues long. CDR1 and CDR2 (germline): SGHKS, YYEKEE (reference sequence). V lost 0 bases and J 0 bases, leaving 15 bases between the germline ends. The CDR3 DNA sequence: TGTGCCAGCAGCTTGGGCCCCCCGGAGGGAATGAACACTGAAGCTTTCTTT. This encodes CASSLGPPEGMNTEAFF.

The V call is TRBV5-1, the J call TRBJ1-4, with 9 bases matching TRBD1. This CDR3 region has 15 residues. Per germline, CDR1 SGHRS and CDR2 YFSETQ. Trimming took 4 bases from V and 7 from J; bases not matched to a gene: 8. The CDR3 DNA reads as TGCGCCAGCAGCCCTACAGGGGGCACGCCTGAAAAACTGTTTTTT. Encoded protein: CASSPTGGTPEKLFF.

This clone occurred once. In nucleotides, the CDR3 is TGTGCCAGCAGCTTTGGGACTAGGAGCTATGAGCAGTTCTTC. Protein: CASSFGTRSYEQFF. J is TRBJ2-1 and V is TRBV7-2; TRBD2 matches at 8 bases. Germline loops: CDR1 SGHTA, CDR2 FQGNSA. J lost 8 bases, V lost 3 bases, and 6 bases had no gene match. The CDR3 has 14 residues. Together with reference TRBV7-2 and TRBJ2-1, the CDR3 gives the full variable domain: GAGVSQSPSNKVTEKGKDVELRCDPISGHTALYWYRQSLGQGLEFLIYFQGNSAPDKSGLPSDRFSAERTGGSVSTLTIQRTQQEDSAVYLCASSFGTRSYEQFFGPGTRLTVL.

The chain has TRBV10-2 and TRBJ1-1; D unclear. V lost 3 bases and J lost 8, with 19 bases in between. Germline V gene data show CDR1 as WSHSY and CDR2 as SAAADI. The CDR3 length is 15 residues. The CDR3 sequence: CASSEGGSLSSEAFF. CDR3 DNA sequence: TGCGCCAGCAGTGAAGGCGGGAGCCTTTCCTCGGAAGCTTTCTTT.

There are a few counts of this clone. The V and J genes are TRBV28 and TRBJ2-2; 10 bases are a match to TRBD2. V lost 2 bases, J lost 8 bases, and 11 bases stayed unmatched. Germline V gives CDR1 MDHEN, CDR2 SYDVKM. The CDR3 has 17 amino acids. The CDR3 region has the DNA TGTGCCAGCAGTTTACTGTCAGCGGGAGGGCCAGGTGGGGAGCTGTTTTTT. This encodes CASSLLSAGGPGGELFF.

This clone was detected once. The rearrangement links TRBV7-2 to TRBJ1-1; 9 bases are a match to TRBD1. Per germline, CDR1 SGHTA and CDR2 FQGNSA. The CDR3 runs 14 residues. With V trimmed by 4 bases and J by 4 bases, 4 bases remained unmatched. This CDR3 is CASSSGQGTTEAFF. CDR3 DNA sequence: TGTGCCAGCAGCTCCGGACAGGGGACCACTGAAGCTTTCTTT.

The rearrangement links TRBV18 to TRBJ2-3; D possibly corresponds to TRBD2 (6 bases). With 4 bases removed from V and 4 bases from J, the gap between germline ends came to 15 bases. The CDR3 spans 15 residues. Germline lookup yields CDR1 KGHSH and CDR2 LQKENI. The CDR3 DNA is TGTGCCAGCTCACAGACTAGTGTTGAAGCAGATACGCAGTATTTT. Encoded protein: CASSQTSVEADTQYF.

This chain links TRBV6-5 with TRBJ1-2; D possibly corresponds to TRBD1 (5 bases). There are 13 residues in the CDR3. Trimming took off 8 bases at V and 2 bases at J, with 12 bases between the two ends. Germline V gene data show CDR1 as MNHEY and CDR2 as SVGAGI. The CDR3 bases are TGTGCCAGCTCCCCGCGGGGGAACTATGGCTACACCTTC. It yields the protein CASSPRGNYGYTF.

This clone was counted a few times. This CDR3 reads CASSLDHPGTGEGETQYF. The DNA for the CDR3 is TGCGCCAGCAGCTTGGATCACCCCGGGACAGGGGAGGGGGAGACCCAGTACTTC. The rearrangement joins TRBV5-1 to TRBJ2-5; 10 positions match TRBD1. Trimming cost V 0 bases and J 5 bases; bases outside gene matches: 13. This CDR3 region has 18 residues. Per the germline V gene, CDR1 is SGHRS and CDR2 is YFSETQ.